This T cell receptor beta chain is from a study of response to subunit inactivated influenza vaccine. TCRdb reanalysed the RT-PCR reads using MiXCR and keeps one entry per CDR3 protein. The sample yields 300,000 to 350,000 distinct CDR3 sequences, about 20% seen once. The CDR3 sequence is 16 residues long. Germline CDR1 is LGHDT and CDR2 is YNNKEL (reference sequence). The V and J ends lost 6 bases and 1 base, in that order; junction bases with no gene match: 6. This clonotype appeared a few times. The rearrangement joins TRBV3-1 to TRBJ2-2; 9 positions agree with TRBD2. Material: PBMCs from blood, obtained 21 months after vaccination. The TCR originated in a man aged 50 to 69 who received an inactivated influenza vaccine. The CDR3 DNA reads as TGTGCCAGCAGACCATTTAGCGGGGGGAACACCGGGGAGCTGTTTTTT. The encoded protein is CASRPFSGGNTGELFF. Looking up the rest from reference TRBV3-1 and TRBJ2-2 gives the full variable domain: DTAVSQTPKYLVTQMGNDKSIKCEQNLGHDTMYWYKQDSKKFLKIMFSYNNKELIINETVPNRFSPKSPDKAHLNLHINSLELGDSAVYFCASRPFSGGNTGELFFGEGSRLTVL.